The 30 T cell receptor beta chains in this list originate from one sample, sequenced in a study of T-cell reconstitution after alpha-beta-depleted transplantation in children. As it was prepared, the TCRbeta library received unique molecular identifiers. Using its own MiXCR run on the PCR reads, TCRdb lists one record per CDR3 protein. The sample contains roughly 100,000 distinct CDR3 sequences, 7.5% to 9.5% of which appear only once. Sample: PBMCs from the stem cell graft donor, taken from the stem cell graft. The origin of the receptors is a human donor who donated a stem cell graft to a child with congenital amegakaryocytic thrombocytopenia.

The chain is built from TRBV20-1 and TRBJ2-1, with TRBD2 matching over 9 bases. The CDR3 spans 12 residues. Trimming took 7 bases from V and 7 from J; bases not matched to a gene: 5. The germline CDR1 and CDR2 sequences are DFQATT and SNEGSKA (reference sequence). The CDR3 DNA follows: TGCAGTGTGGCTAGCGGGATTAATGAGCAGTTCTTC. This encodes CSVASGINEQFF.

At least ten counts were recorded for this clonotype. This chain uses TRBV20-1 with TRBJ1-1; TRBD1 is a possible D gene (6 bases). The ends were cut back, 2 bases at V and 0 bases at J, with 10 bases in the middle. The length of the CDR3 is 14 residues. Looked up from germline, CDR1 is DFQATT and CDR2 is SNEGSKA (reference sequence). CDR3 residues: CSARPDRMNTEAFF. Here the CDR3 DNA reads TGCAGTGCTAGACCTGACAGGATGAACACTGAAGCTTTCTTT.

At least ten counts were recorded for this clonotype. At one end, the junction sequence differs from germline, possibly due to a read error. The chain uses TRBV9 and TRBJ2-7; 9 positions agree with TRBD2. The CDR3 is 15 residues long. Germline V gene data show CDR1 as SGDLS and CDR2 as YYNGEE. Written as DNA, the CDR3 is TGTGCCAGCAGCGTAGACGCGGGGGGGAACAGTTACCCCAACTTC. Translated: CASSVDAGGNSYPNF.

This clonotype was observed at least ten times. This chain uses TRBV29-1 with TRBJ2-7; 10 bases are a match to TRBD1. This CDR3 spans 13 amino acids. With V trimmed by 6 bases and J by 5 bases, 7 bases remained unmatched. Germline values: CDR1 SQVTM, CDR2 ANQGSEA. The CDR3 region has the DNA TGCAGCGTGATCAGACAGGGGGCAGACGAGCAGTACTTC. Amino acids: CSVIRQGADEQYF.

The V gene is TRBV20-1, the J gene TRBJ2-7; D uncertain. The length of the CDR3 is 14 residues. V lost 0 bases to trimming and J lost 4 bases, with 13 bases between them. The germline V gene has CDR1 DFQATT and CDR2 SNEGSKA (reference sequence). CDR3 bases: TGCAGTGCTAGAGATCAGGCAGGTTATTACGAGCAGTACTTC. Translated: CSARDQAGYYEQYF.

The count of this clonotype is one. A much larger clone differs by one base, so this may be a read error. This chain uses TRBV12-3 or TRBV12-4 with TRBJ2-2; D unclear. The CDR3 totals 14 residues. Trimming removed 7 bases from V and 10 bases from J, with 19 bases in between. CDR3 in amino acids: CASIQVRGYAELFF. The CDR3 nucleotides read TGTGCCAGCATCCAAGTCCGTGGTTACGCGGAGCTGTTTTTT.

This clonotype was seen a few times. The chain carries TRBV27 and TRBJ2-3; D is uncertain. The germline CDR1 and CDR2 sequences are MNHEY and SMNVEV (reference sequence). The CDR3 covers 15 residues. Trimming left V 5 bases short and J 1 base short, with 13 bases between. CDR3 residues: CASSGITRGTDTQYF. In DNA form, the CDR3 reads TGTGCCAGCAGTGGGATTACACGGGGCACAGATACGCAGTATTTT.

The chain combines TRBV5-1 with TRBJ2-7; 9 bases map to TRBD2. From germline, CDR1 is SGHRS and CDR2 YFSETQ. There are 16 residues in the CDR3. The V segment lost 1 base and the J segment 7 bases; nucleotides outside the gene matches: 12. In DNA form, the CDR3 reads TGCGCCAGCAGCTTGTTGCGGGGGGGTACCTTGTCGGAGCAGTACTTC. This translates into CASSLLRGGTLSEQYF. Complete variable domain (other parts from reference TRBV5-1 and TRBJ2-7): KAGVTQTPRYLIKTRGQQVTLSCSPISGHRSVSWYQQTPGQGLQFLFEYFSETQRNKGNFPGRFSGRQFSNSRSEMNVSTLELGDSALYLCASSLLRGGTLSEQYFGPGTRLTVT.

Ten or more counts support this clonotype. The rearrangement uses TRBV6-2 or TRBV6-3 and TRBJ2-1; D perhaps matches TRBD1 (6 bases). The V end was cut by 5 bases, the J end by 2 bases, with 16 bases between. CDR1 is MNHEY, CDR2 SVGEGT, per germline. The CDR3 spans 16 residues. For the CDR3, the DNA is TGTGCCAGCAGTCCCGCTCCCAACAGGGCCTACAATGAGCAGTTCTTC. It yields the protein CASSPAPNRAYNEQFF.

In this sample, this clonotype turned up many times. The chain recombines TRBV5-6 with TRBJ2-7; 7 nucleotides match TRBD1. The CDR3 runs 13 residues. Trimming cost V 2 bases and J 4 bases; bases outside gene matches: 3. Germline assignment: CDR1 SGHDT and CDR2 YYEEEE. CDR3 DNA sequence: TGTGCCAGCAGCTTACAGGGGTCTTACGAGCAGTACTTC. Residues: CASSLQGSYEQYF.

This clonotype was observed many times. The chain carries TRBV5-1 and TRBJ2-3, with a weak D call TRBD2 (6 bases). There are 14 residues in the CDR3. Trimming stripped 7 bases from V and 4 bases from J, with 16 bases between. Germline assignment: CDR1 SGHRS and CDR2 YFSETQ. CDR3 bases: TGCGCCAGCGGCCCCATGGGGGGAGCAGATACGCAGTATTTT. Translated, it gives CASGPMGGADTQYF.

This clonotype was seen only a few times. The chain has TRBV30 and TRBJ1-5; D call uncertain. The CDR3 contains 14 residues. V was cut by 1 base and J by 4 bases, with 11 bases left in between. Germline CDR1 reads GTSNPN; CDR2 reads SVGIG (reference sequence). The CDR3 spells CAWSAGQLNQPQHF. The CDR3 DNA sequence: TGTGCCTGGAGTGCCGGGCAGCTTAATCAGCCCCAGCATTTT.

This clonotype was observed at least ten times. The rearrangement joins TRBV27 to TRBJ2-5, with D tentatively TRBD1 (5 bases). V gave up 6 bases and J gave up 5 bases, with 13 bases separating them. Germline V gene lookup returns CDR1 MNHEY and CDR2 SMNVEV (reference sequence). CDR3 length: 13 residues. CDR3 sequence reads: CASSPRVRETQYF. CDR3 nucleotide sequence: TGTGCCAGCAGCCCCAGGGTACGGGAGACCCAGTACTTC.

This clonotype was recorded at least ten times. The chain employs TRBV7-6 and TRBJ1-5; TRBD1 is a possible D gene (6 bases). The CDR3 has 14 amino acids. Trimming removed 4 bases at V and 2 bases at J, with 9 bases between. CDR1 is SGHVS and CDR2 is FNYEAQ in the germline V gene. The CDR3 DNA reads as TGTGCCAGCAGCTGGAGGGGGGGCAATCAGCCCCAGCATTTT. Its protein is CASSWRGGNQPQHF.

This clonotype was counted ten times or more. The rearrangement links TRBV20-1 to TRBJ2-1, with 14 positions matching TRBD2. The germline V gene encodes CDR1 DFQATT and CDR2 SNEGSKA (reference sequence). The V segment lost 4 bases and the J segment 8 bases; nucleotides outside the gene matches: 19. CDR3 size: 19 residues. The CDR3 region is CSAMLPGLAGDWRMYEQFF. CDR3 sequence (DNA): TGCAGTGCTATGCTTCCGGGACTAGCGGGGGACTGGCGTATGTATGAGCAGTTCTTC.

This clonotype occurred many times. The chain carries TRBV18 and TRBJ2-3; no clear D. The CDR3 totals 13 residues. The germline V gene encodes CDR1 KGHSH and CDR2 LQKENI. Trimming left V 1 base short and J 2 bases short, with 4 bases between. The CDR3 loop reads CASSPLTTDTQYF. The CDR3 DNA follows: TGTGCCAGCTCACCACTTACCACAGATACGCAGTATTTT.

In its sample, this clonotype was seen many times. This rearrangement joins TRBV3-1 to TRBJ2-7; TRBD2 agrees at 12 bases. After removal of 3 bases from V and 3 bases from J, the junction contained 6 bases not matched to a gene. Germline V gene sequence: CDR1 LGHDT, CDR2 YNNKEL (reference sequence). The CDR3 totals 16 residues. The CDR3 is CASSQRETSGSYEQYF. The CDR3 nucleotides are TGTGCCAGCAGCCAGCGGGAGACTAGCGGGAGCTACGAGCAGTACTTC.

This clonotype was picked up many times. This chain connects TRBV12-3 or TRBV12-4 to TRBJ2-7; 8 bases fit TRBD1. The CDR3 extends over 13 amino acids. V shed 6 bases, J shed 5 bases, and the junction held 6 bases outside the gene matches. The DNA for the CDR3 is TGTGCCAGCAGGTGGACAGGGAGAGACGAGCAGTACTTC. It yields the protein CASRWTGRDEQYF.

This clonotype was recorded a few times. This chain connects TRBV6-1 to TRBJ1-4; tentatively, D is TRBD1 (5 bases). The CDR3 is made up of 14 amino acids. V was clipped by 6 bases and J by 5 bases, with 13 bases between them. Germline V gene sequence: CDR1 MNHNS, CDR2 SASEGT. Here the CDR3 reads CASRGREGNEKLFF. The CDR3 DNA follows: TGTGCCAGCAGAGGGCGGGAGGGGAATGAAAAACTGTTTTTT.

In this sample, this clonotype turned up many times. V gene TRBV27 combines with J gene TRBJ1-6; a weak D match, TRBD1 (6 bases). Trimming pared 2 bases from V and 7 bases from J, leaving 15 bases between. Germline CDR1 reads MNHEY; CDR2 reads SMNVEV (reference sequence). The CDR3 has 16 amino acids. As DNA, the CDR3 is TGTGCCAGCAGTTTAAGGAACAGGGCCCTCAATTCACCCCTCCACTTT. Translation: CASSLRNRALNSPLHF.

This clonotype was recorded at least ten times. V usage is TRBV5-5 and J usage is TRBJ2-7; D may be TRBD1 (6 bases). This CDR3 spans 15 amino acids. V lost 0 bases and J 5 bases, leaving 15 bases between the germline ends. Germline-derived CDR1 and CDR2 are SGHKS and YYEKEE (reference sequence). The CDR3 is CASSLDGRGYDEQYF. DNA for the CDR3: TGTGCCAGCAGCTTGGACGGCAGGGGTTACGACGAGCAGTACTTC.

This clonotype was seen repeatedly, ten times or more. As DNA, the CDR3 is TGCGCCAGCAGCCAAGGGCCGTATAGCAATCAGCCCCAGCATTTT. Its translation is CASSQGPYSNQPQHF. This rearrangement joins TRBV4-1 to TRBJ1-5, with D unclear. Germline V gene sequence: CDR1 MGHRA, CDR2 YSYEKL. This CDR3 is 15 amino acids long. V lost 1 base, J lost 0 bases, and 7 bases lay in between.

The table lists this clonotype with many counts. The rearrangement links TRBV29-1 to TRBJ1-1; D is ambiguous. Trimming cost V 3 bases and J 0 bases, with 11 bases left between them. CDR3 length equals 14 residues. Germline values: CDR1 SQVTM, CDR2 ANQGSEA. CDR3 bases: TGCAGCGTTGAGAGGGAGTTGGTGAACACTGAAGCTTTCTTT. Its protein product is CSVERELVNTEAFF.

This clonotype occurred many times. The chain is built from TRBV20-1 and TRBJ2-7; D remains unclear. Germline V gene data show CDR1 as DFQATT and CDR2 as SNEGSKA (reference sequence). The CDR3 is 15 residues long. V was cut by 0 bases and J by 0 bases, with 12 bases left in between. The CDR3 region has the DNA TGCAGTGCTAGAGATCCGGCAGATTACTCCTACGAGCAGTACTTC. It codes for CSARDPADYSYEQYF.

This clonotype showed up many times. This chain connects TRBV5-1 to TRBJ1-1, with a tentative D call TRBD1 (5 bases). V dropped 5 bases and J dropped 5 bases, with 13 bases sitting between them. Germline CDR1 reads SGHRS; CDR2 reads YFSETQ. The CDR3 extends over 13 amino acids. The CDR3 DNA reads as TGCGCCAGCAGTCTGGGGGGTGAGACTGAAGCTTTCTTT. Translating gives CASSLGGETEAFF.

This clonotype was seen repeatedly, ten times or more. The chain uses TRBV12-3 or TRBV12-4 and TRBJ1-6; a weak D match, TRBD1 (5 bases). The V and J ends lost 4 bases and 14 bases respectively, with 12 bases between them. The CDR3 contains 12 residues. The CDR3 sequence is CASSWDPEALHF. The CDR3 DNA reads as TGTGCCAGCAGTTGGGACCCCGAGGCCCTCCACTTT.

This clonotype was observed a handful of times. J is TRBJ2-2 and V is TRBV5-5, with unresolved D. The CDR3 is 15 amino acids. V was shortened by 1 base and J by 2 bases, with 9 bases between the two germline ends. The germline V gene encodes CDR1 SGHKS and CDR2 YYEKEE (reference sequence). DNA for the CDR3: TGTGCCAGCAGCTTGTTTGTCCGTAACACCGGGGAGCTGTTTTTT. It is translated as CASSLFVRNTGELFF.

This clonotype showed up many times. This rearrangement joins TRBV5-1 to TRBJ2-3, with D possibly matching TRBD1 (6 bases). The CDR3 consists of 17 residues. From germline, CDR1 is SGHRS and CDR2 YFSETQ. The germline V and J ends were trimmed by 5 bases and 3 bases, with 22 bases remaining between them. The chain's CDR3 is CASSWGPTGSATDTQYF. CDR3 DNA: TGCGCCAGCAGTTGGGGGCCCACAGGGTCGGCGACAGATACGCAGTATTTT.

This clonotype was recorded at least ten times. The gene calls are TRBV9 and TRBJ2-7, with D unresolved. The CDR3 totals 15 residues. Per the germline V gene, CDR1 is SGDLS and CDR2 is YYNGEE. Trimming cost V 0 bases and J 0 bases, with 10 bases left between them. CDR3 protein: CASSVEPAHSYEQYF. The DNA for the CDR3 is TGTGCCAGCAGCGTAGAGCCCGCCCACTCCTACGAGCAGTACTTC.

This clonotype was detected many times. This rearrangement joins TRBV2 to TRBJ2-7, with D unresolved. Trimming removed 2 bases at V and 6 bases at J, with 8 bases between. The germline V gene has CDR1 SNHLY and CDR2 FYNNEI. This CDR3 comprises 12 residues. CDR3 DNA: TGTGCCAGCAGTGAATTGCGGTTCGAGCAGTACTTC. This codes for CASSELRFEQYF.